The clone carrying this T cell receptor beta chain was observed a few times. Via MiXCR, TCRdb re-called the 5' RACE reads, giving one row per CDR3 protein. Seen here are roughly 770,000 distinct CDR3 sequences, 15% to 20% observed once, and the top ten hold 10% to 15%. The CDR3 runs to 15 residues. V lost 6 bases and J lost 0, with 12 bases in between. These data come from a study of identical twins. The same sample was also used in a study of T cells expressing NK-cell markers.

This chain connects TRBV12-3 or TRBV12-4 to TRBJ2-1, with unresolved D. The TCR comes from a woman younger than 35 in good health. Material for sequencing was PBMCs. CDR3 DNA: TGTGCCAGCAGCCCTGCTACGAGCTCCTACAATGAGCAGTTCTTC. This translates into CASSPATSSYNEQFF.